Below, 16 T cell receptor beta chains from the same sample are listed, as sequenced in a study of cytomegalovirus exposure and HLA in healthy donors. The PCR had 60 Vbeta and 13 Jbeta primers. The data were produced by immunoSEQ multiplex PCR, yet TCRdb's version contains in-frame clones alone and is incomplete. This sample has 310,000 or so clones, with around nine tenths found just once. What was sequenced was PBMCs. These receptors were taken from a woman younger than 35 in good health and CMV-seronegative.

A remark on this clone: An end of the junction does not agree with germline; a read error may underlie this. The chain couples TRBV7-9 to TRBJ1-6; the D is unclear. The CDR3 has 15 residues. Germline loops: CDR1 SEHNR, CDR2 FQNEAQ (reference sequence). This CDR3 reads CSSSLMRPDNSPLHF. DNA for the CDR3: TGTTCCAGCAGCTTAATGCGGCCGGATAATTCACCCCTCCACTTT.

The genes are TRBV5-6 and TRBJ1-2; 10 nucleotides align to TRBD1. V was pared by 5 bases and J by 8 bases, with 9 bases of the junction left unmatched. This CDR3 is built from 14 residues. Germline CDR1 reads SGHDT; CDR2 reads YYEEEE. CDR3 DNA sequence: TGTGCCAGCAGTTGGGGACAGGGGCGAGGGGGCTACACCTTC. Its translation: CASSWGQGRGGYTF.

V gene TRBV5-1 combines with J gene TRBJ2-7; perhaps TRBD2 as D (6 bases). CDR3 size: 14 residues. V lost 5 bases and J 0 bases, leaving 12 bases between the germline ends. Germline CDR1 SGHRS, CDR2 YFSETQ. The DNA of the CDR3 is TGCGCCAGCAGAGCGGGCCCCAGCTCCTACGAGCAGTACTTC. Translating gives CASRAGPSSYEQYF.

The chain recombines TRBV13 with TRBJ1-2; D remains unclear. V gave up 1 base and J gave up 2 bases, with 14 bases separating them. This CDR3 has 16 residues. Germline CDR1 reads PRHDT; CDR2 reads FYEKMQ (reference sequence). The CDR3 loop reads CASSLVDQERNYGYTF. CDR3 bases: TGTGCCAGCAGCTTAGTGGATCAGGAAAGGAACTATGGCTACACCTTC.

This clone was counted once. The chain joins TRBV5-1 to TRBJ2-1; TRBD2 matches 8 bases. The CDR3 has 15 residues. V shed 0 bases and J 5 bases; nucleotides not matched to a gene: 4. Germline V gene lookup returns CDR1 SGHRS and CDR2 YFSETQ. CDR3 bases: TGCGCCAGCAGCTTGGGTAGCGGGGACAACAATGAGCAGTTCTTC. It codes for CASSLGSGDNNEQFF.

V and J are TRBV5-1 and TRBJ1-4; 7 bases map to TRBD1. CDR1 is SGHRS and CDR2 is YFSETQ in the germline V gene. Trimming took 0 bases from V and 8 from J; bases not matched to a gene: 7. The CDR3 length is 15 residues. The CDR3 DNA sequence: TGCGCCAGCAGCTTGGATGGGACAGAGAAAGAAAAACTGTTTTTT. As protein: CASSLDGTEKEKLFF. Full variable domain (remainder filled in from reference TRBV5-1 and TRBJ1-4): KAGVTQTPRYLIKTRGQQVTLSCSPISGHRSVSWYQQTPGQGLQFLFEYFSETQRNKGNFPGRFSGRQFSNSRSEMNVSTLELGDSALYLCASSLDGTEKEKLFFGSGTQLSVL.

This clone turned up a few times. This sequence joins TRBV5-1 and TRBJ1-1, with D unclear. In germline, CDR1 is SGHRS, CDR2 YFSETQ. Trimming removed 7 bases from V and 5 bases from J, with 18 bases in between. This CDR3 is built from 14 residues. The CDR3 coding sequence is TGCGCCAGCGGCAAACAGATCCCGGGAACTGAAGCTTTCTTT. Translating gives CASGKQIPGTEAFF.

The V and J genes are TRBV5-1 and TRBJ2-1; 9 bases line up with TRBD2. From germline, CDR1 is SGHRS and CDR2 YFSETQ. The CDR3 totals 17 residues. The trim removed 0 bases at V and 6 bases at J, leaving 10 bases unmatched. The CDR3 nucleotides read TGCGCCAGCAGCTTGGAGGGCGGGGGGGCCGTGAGCAATGAGCAGTTCTTC. Its translation is CASSLEGGGAVSNEQFF.

This chain joins TRBV7-9 and TRBJ1-6; 9 bases are shared with TRBD1. V gave up 3 bases and J gave up 9 bases; unmatched junction bases: 6. CDR1 is SEHNR, CDR2 FQNEAQ, per germline (reference sequence). This CDR3 is built from 15 residues. The CDR3 DNA reads as TGTGCCAGCAGCTTTGAGACAGGGGGAGGTTCACCCCTCCACTTT. Its protein is CASSFETGGGSPLHF.

V gene TRBV7-2 combines with J gene TRBJ2-7; D ambiguous. Germline assignment: CDR1 SGHTA and CDR2 FQGNSA. This CDR3 has 15 residues. Trimming stripped 1 base from V and 1 base from J, with 11 bases between. The CDR3 spells CASSLGLAVSYEQYF. The CDR3 coding sequence is TGTGCCAGCAGCTTAGGTCTGGCAGTATCCTACGAGCAGTACTTC.

The chain uses TRBV5-1 and TRBJ2-1; the D gene is possibly TRBD1 (5 bases). Trimming took off 4 bases at V and 9 bases at J, with 14 bases between the two ends. The CDR3 spans 13 residues. Germline CDR1 SGHRS, CDR2 YFSETQ. CDR3 sequence (DNA): TGCGCCAGCAGCGGGCAGGGCCTGCTTGAGCAGTTCTTC. This translates into CASSGQGLLEQFF.

Comment on this clone: One end of the junction varies from germline; a read error may be responsible. This sequence joins TRBV7-9 and TRBJ1-2, with D uncertain. The CDR3 loop spans 16 amino acids. The germline V gene has CDR1 SEHNR and CDR2 FQNEAQ (reference sequence). CDR3 loop: CSSSLEPGGGNYGYTF. The CDR3 DNA follows: TGTTCCAGCAGCTTAGAACCGGGAGGTGGGAACTATGGCTACACCTTC.

This chain uses TRBV7-6 with TRBJ2-2, with TRBD1 matching over 8 bases. The germline gives CDR1 SGHVS, CDR2 FNYEAQ. The CDR3 is 17 amino acids. Trimming cost V 7 bases and J 1 base; bases outside gene matches: 11. CDR3 in amino acids: CASKSSGGTGNTGELFF. The CDR3 DNA is TGTGCCAGCAAGAGCAGCGGAGGGACAGGGAACACCGGGGAGCTGTTTTTT. Variable domain in full (rest from reference TRBV7-6 and TRBJ2-2): GAGVSQSPRYKVTKRGQDVALRCDPISGHVSLYWYRQALGQGPEFLTYFNYEAQQDKSGLPNDRFSAERPEGSISTLTIQRTEQRDSAMYRCASKSSGGTGNTGELFFGEGSRLTVL.

J is TRBJ2-5 and V is TRBV7-6; 7 nucleotides align to TRBD1. This CDR3 has 13 residues. Per the germline V gene, CDR1 is SGHVS and CDR2 is FNYEAQ. V shed 5 bases and J 3 bases; nucleotides not matched to a gene: 3. Written as DNA, the CDR3 is TGTGCCAGCAGCCGGGGACAGAAAGAGACCCAGTACTTC. Its translation is CASSRGQKETQYF.

This rearrangement joins TRBV5-4 to TRBJ2-2; D gene ambiguous. The CDR3 is made up of 15 amino acids. Trimming took 4 bases from V and 0 from J, leaving 10 bases between them. Germline V lookup: CDR1 SGHNT, CDR2 YYREEE (reference sequence). DNA for the CDR3: TGTGCCAGCAGCCCCTTAGACACGAACACCGGGGAGCTGTTTTTT. The encoded protein is CASSPLDTNTGELFF.

This sequence joins TRBV14 and TRBJ2-7, with a tentative D call TRBD1 (5 bases). Germline lookup yields CDR1 SGHDN and CDR2 FVKESK. This CDR3 has 14 residues. Trimming shortened V by 0 bases and J by 2 bases, and 8 bases separated the two germline ends. In DNA form, the CDR3 reads TGTGCCAGCAGCCAAGACGACAGAGCCTACGAGCAGTACTTC. It is translated as CASSQDDRAYEQYF.